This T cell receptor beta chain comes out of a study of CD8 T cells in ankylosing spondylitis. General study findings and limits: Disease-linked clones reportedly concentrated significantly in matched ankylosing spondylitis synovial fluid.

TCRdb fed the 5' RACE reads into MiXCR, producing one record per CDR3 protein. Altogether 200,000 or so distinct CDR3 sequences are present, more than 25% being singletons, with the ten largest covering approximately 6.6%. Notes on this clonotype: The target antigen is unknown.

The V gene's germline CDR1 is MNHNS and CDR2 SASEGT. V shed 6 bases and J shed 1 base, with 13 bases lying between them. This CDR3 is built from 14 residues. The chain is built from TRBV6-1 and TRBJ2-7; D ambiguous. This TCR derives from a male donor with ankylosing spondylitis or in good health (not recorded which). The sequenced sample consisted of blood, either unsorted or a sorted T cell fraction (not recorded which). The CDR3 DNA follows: TGTGCCAGCAGGCTATCCCTCGGGTCCTACGAGCAGTACTTC. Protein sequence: CASRLSLGSYEQYF.